These 25 T cell receptor beta chains were all obtained from the same sample, sequenced in a study of T-cell memory formation after mild COVID-19. TCRdb itself ran the 5' RACE reads through MiXCR, one entry per CDR3 protein. This sample has 250,000 to 300,000 distinct CDR3 sequences; about a sixth occur once, and the top ten carry roughly 22%. The specimen was PBMCs or a T cell subset sorted from them (not recorded which). These receptors were collected from a young man who had mild COVID-19 (a few samples of this study predate the infection). Cell type and time point are not known.

This rearrangement joins TRBV9 to TRBJ2-2, with D uncertain. Trimming left V 4 bases short and J 6 bases short, with 19 bases between. The CDR3 has 16 residues. In germline, CDR1 is SGDLS, CDR2 YYNGEE. CDR3 DNA sequence: TGTGCCAGCAGCCCCCGCCCCCCCGGGCGAGCCGGGGAGCTGTTTTTT. This encodes CASSPRPPGRAGELFF.

This clonotype was picked up a small number of times. The chain couples TRBV4-3 to TRBJ1-6; D not certain. With 0 bases removed from V and 7 bases from J, the gap between germline ends came to 7 bases. CDR1 is LGHNA, CDR2 YSLEER, per germline. This CDR3 spans 14 amino acids. As DNA, the CDR3 is TGCGCCAGCAGCCAAGACAGGAGAAATTCACCCCTCCACTTT. Translating gives CASSQDRRNSPLHF.

This clonotype was counted only a few times. J is TRBJ1-2 and V is TRBV7-2; no reliable D call. CDR3 length: 13 residues. V was clipped by 6 bases and J by 2 bases, with 10 bases between them. CDR1 and CDR2 (germline): SGHTA, FQGNSA. CDR3 sequence (DNA): TGTGCCAGCAGGAGTACAGAAAACTATGGCTACACCTTC. This translates into CASRSTENYGYTF.

This chain uses TRBV5-1 with TRBJ2-7; D is unclear. Germline V gene lookup returns CDR1 SGHRS and CDR2 YFSETQ. V was pared by 2 bases and J by 5 bases, with 5 bases between. CDR3 length equals 11 residues. The CDR3 bases are TGCGCCAGCAGCTTTCTCAACGAGCAGTACTTC. It encodes CASSFLNEQYF. Complete variable domain (other parts from reference TRBV5-1 and TRBJ2-7): KAGVTQTPRYLIKTRGQQVTLSCSPISGHRSVSWYQQTPGQGLQFLFEYFSETQRNKGNFPGRFSGRQFSNSRSEMNVSTLELGDSALYLCASSFLNEQYFGPGTRLTVT.

There are a few counts of this clonotype. The chain has TRBV25-1 and TRBJ2-2, with D perhaps assigned TRBD1 or TRBD2 (6 bases each). Trimming left V 1 base short and J 7 bases short, with 16 bases between. CDR3 length equals 16 residues. Germline CDR1 is MGHDK and CDR2 is SYGVNS. The CDR3 DNA reads as TGTGCCAGCAGTGAATTATCGGGGGCGCGAGTCGGGGAGCTGTTTTTT. Protein: CASSELSGARVGELFF. Filled out from reference TRBV25-1 and TRBJ2-2, the complete variable domain reads EADIYQTPRYLVIGTGKKITLECSQTMGHDKMYWYQQDPGMELHLIHYSYGVNSTEKGDLSSESTVSRIRTEHFPLTLESARPSHTSQYLCASSELSGARVGELFFGEGSRLTVL.

This clonotype was seen only a few times. The J gene is TRBJ1-1, the V gene TRBV30; D ambiguous. V was trimmed by 4 bases and J by 11 bases, leaving 20 bases between them. The CDR3 spans 13 residues. The V gene's germline CDR1 is GTSNPN and CDR2 SVGIG (reference sequence). This CDR3 reads CAWTSDGPREAFF. The CDR3 region has the DNA TGTGCCTGGACTTCGGATGGGCCCCGGGAGGCTTTCTTT.

The sample holds a few counts of this clonotype. In DNA, the CDR3 is TGTGCCAGCAGTGAAGGTTTGGCAGGGGGCACCTTC. Protein: CASSEGLAGGTF. The J gene is TRBJ1-2, the V gene TRBV2, with 7 positions matching TRBD1. After removal of 1 base from V and 13 bases from J, the junction contained 6 bases not matched to a gene. Germline V gene lookup returns CDR1 SNHLY and CDR2 FYNNEI. The length of the CDR3 is 12 residues.

In its sample, this clonotype was seen many times. The V and J genes are TRBV5-1 and TRBJ2-6; unclear D gene. With 2 bases removed from V and 0 bases from J, the gap between germline ends came to 6 bases. Germline CDR1 is SGHRS and CDR2 is YFSETQ. This CDR3 has 15 amino acids. The CDR3 loop is CASSFWGSGANVLTF. The CDR3, as DNA: TGCGCCAGCAGCTTTTGGGGCTCTGGGGCCAACGTCCTGACTTTC.

The genes are TRBV28 and TRBJ1-4; 8 positions match TRBD1. The CDR3 totals 18 residues. Trimming took 7 bases from V and 4 from J; bases not matched to a gene: 17. Germline CDR1 MDHEN, CDR2 SYDVKM. CDR3 amino acids: CASISSGTGLGFNEKLFF. The CDR3 nucleotides read TGTGCCAGCATATCATCAGGGACAGGTCTGGGCTTTAATGAAAAACTGTTTTTT.

This clonotype was observed a few times. The chain employs TRBV21-1 and TRBJ2-7. TRBV21-1 is a documented pseudogene. This CDR3 has 14 amino acids. CDR3 nucleotides: TGTGCCAGCAGCATCAGCAGGTTCTCCTACGAGCAGTACTTC. The encoded protein is CASSISRFSYEQYF.

The V and J genes are TRBV18 and TRBJ2-7, with D unresolved. There are 14 residues in the CDR3. CDR1 and CDR2 (germline): KGHSH, LQKENI. V was shortened by 3 bases and J by 0 bases, with 9 bases between the two germline ends. CDR3 sequence reads: CASSPSASSYEQYF. CDR3 nucleotides: TGTGCCAGCTCACCGAGCGCGAGCTCCTACGAGCAGTACTTC.

This clonotype was detected ten times or more. The chain links TRBV12-3 or TRBV12-4 to TRBJ2-4; D gene ambiguous. The V end lost 3 bases, the J end lost 7 bases, and 13 bases lay between the germline ends. This CDR3 is built from 14 residues. The CDR3 protein is CASSLGLEYNIQYF. DNA for the CDR3: TGTGCCAGCAGTTTGGGCCTCGAGTATAACATTCAGTACTTC.

The V gene is TRBV27, the J gene TRBJ1-1; D remains ambiguous. The V end lost 0 bases, the J end lost 4 bases, and 12 bases lay between the germline ends. Germline loops: CDR1 MNHEY, CDR2 SMNVEV (reference sequence). The CDR3 has 15 amino acids. The CDR3, as DNA: TGTGCCAGCAGTTTATCAGGGTTGCCCTCCACTGAAGCTTTCTTT. Translated, it gives CASSLSGLPSTEAFF.

The rearrangement uses TRBV5-5 and TRBJ2-5; D gene unclear. CDR1 SGHKS and CDR2 YYEKEE come from the germline V gene (reference sequence). The V end was cut by 2 bases, the J end by 5 bases, with 16 bases between. The CDR3 is made up of 15 amino acids. The CDR3 region is CASSLLAPRTETQYF. The CDR3 DNA reads TGTGCCAGCAGCTTATTAGCACCCCGGACGGAGACCCAGTACTTC.

This clonotype came up a few times. The chain carries TRBV5-8 and TRBJ1-2; tentative D call: TRBD1 (5 bases). The V gene's germline CDR1 is SGHTS and CDR2 YDEGEE. The CDR3 spans 13 residues. V was pared by 4 bases and J by 4 bases, with 11 bases between. CDR3 DNA: TGTGCCAGCAGCGAAGACAGAACCTATGGCTACACCTTC. This sequence encodes CASSEDRTYGYTF.

This clonotype was seen only a few times. V usage is TRBV29-1 and J usage is TRBJ2-3, with D perhaps being TRBD1 or TRBD2 (5 bases each). Germline-derived CDR1 and CDR2 are SQVTM and ANQGSEA. CDR3 size: 14 residues. The V and J ends lost 2 bases and 4 bases respectively, with 13 bases between them. This CDR3 reads CSVERGARADTQYF. The CDR3 DNA is TGCAGCGTTGAACGAGGGGCCCGGGCAGATACGCAGTATTTT.

This clonotype was found a few times. This chain uses TRBV4-2 with TRBJ2-5, with D possibly TRBD2 on 5 matching bases. Per germline, CDR1 LGHNA and CDR2 YNFKEQ. V was cut by 0 bases and J by 5 bases, with 13 bases left in between. This CDR3 comprises 15 residues. CDR3 protein: CASSQDGLARETQYF. CDR3 in DNA: TGTGCCAGCAGCCAAGATGGACTCGCCAGGGAGACCCAGTACTTC.

This clonotype was counted between two and nine times. The chain uses TRBV7-9 and TRBJ2-5; TRBD2 matches at 8 bases. CDR3 size: 16 residues. Germline-derived CDR1 and CDR2 are SEHNR and FQNEAQ (reference sequence). The trim removed 3 bases at V and 1 base at J, leaving 7 bases unmatched. The DNA for the CDR3 is TGTGCCAGCAGCTTGGGGACTAGGCCCTCCCAAGAGACCCAGTACTTC. The encoded protein is CASSLGTRPSQETQYF.

The rearrangement joins TRBV2 to TRBJ2-3; possibly TRBD1 or TRBD2 for D (6 bases each). This CDR3 contains 14 residues. V was pared by 3 bases and J by 7 bases, with 14 bases between. Germline CDR1 is SNHLY and CDR2 is FYNNEI. The chain's CDR3 is CASSEGRGRHTQYF. In DNA form, the CDR3 reads TGTGCCAGCAGTGAGGGTCGGGGGCGGCATACGCAGTATTTT. Full variable domain (rest looked up from reference TRBV2 and TRBJ2-3): EPEVTQTPSHQVTQMGQEVILRCVPISNHLYFYWYRQILGQKVEFLVSFYNNEISEKSEIFDDQFSVERPDGSNFTLKIRSTKLEDSAMYFCASSEGRGRHTQYFGPGTRLTVL.

V is TRBV20-1 and J is TRBJ1-2; D ambiguous. This CDR3 has 9 residues. Germline V CDR1 and CDR2: DFQATT, SNEGSKA (reference sequence). Trimming stripped 7 bases from V and 3 bases from J, with 3 bases between. In DNA form, the CDR3 reads TGCAGTGTGGACTATGGCTACACCTTC. As protein: CSVDYGYTF.

The sample holds many counts of this clonotype. V and J are TRBV9 and TRBJ1-1; tentatively, D is TRBD1 (5 bases). CDR3 size: 15 residues. CDR1 is SGDLS, CDR2 YYNGEE, per germline. The V gene lost 5 bases and the J gene lost 0 bases, with 14 bases spanning the gap. The CDR3 spells CASRKIGGVNTEAFF. DNA of the CDR3: TGTGCCAGCAGGAAAATCGGGGGGGTGAACACTGAAGCTTTCTTT.

There are a few counts of this clonotype. The CDR3 nucleotides are TGTGCCAGCAGTCCCTGGACTCTAGCGGGGGGATCTAGCACAGATACGCAGTATTTT. Translation: CASSPWTLAGGSSTDTQYF. The V gene is TRBV6-2 or TRBV6-3, the J gene TRBJ2-3; 11 bases are shared with TRBD2. J was trimmed by 0 bases and V by 5 bases; bases with no gene match: 13. The germline V gene encodes CDR1 MNHEY and CDR2 SVGEGT. The CDR3 sequence is 19 residues long.

The V and J genes are TRBV9 and TRBJ2-2, with D maybe TRBD2 (5 bases). Trimming took 2 bases from V and 5 from J, leaving 13 bases between them. This CDR3 contains 15 residues. The germline V gene has CDR1 SGDLS and CDR2 YYNGEE. The CDR3 DNA reads TGTGCCAGCAGCGTCGGCGGACTTGGGACCGGGGAGCTGTTTTTT. Amino acid sequence: CASSVGGLGTGELFF.

The chain carries TRBV2 and TRBJ2-7, with D uncertain. CDR3 length: 12 residues. Germline loops: CDR1 SNHLY, CDR2 FYNNEI. V lost 2 bases to trimming and J lost 2 bases, with 4 bases between them. The CDR3 loop reads CASSERPYEQYV. The CDR3 DNA reads as TGTGCCAGCAGTGAAAGGCCCTACGAGCAGTACGTC.

This clonotype showed up many times. The chain joins TRBV18 to TRBJ2-5; D remains ambiguous. V was cut by 2 bases and J by 2 bases, with 9 bases left in between. From germline, CDR1 is KGHSH and CDR2 LQKENI. The CDR3 has 14 residues. The CDR3 loop reads CASSPGNRQETQYF. In DNA, the CDR3 is TGTGCCAGCTCACCAGGGAATAGGCAAGAGACCCAGTACTTC.